This T cell receptor (beta chain) is drawn from a study of PD-1 blockade in classical Hodgkin lymphoma. Study context: With a 2-week interval, patients received intravenous nivolumab at 3 mg/kg.

The repertoire was sequenced with immunoSEQ multiplex PCR; TCRdb's copy has only in-frame clones and lacks some. The data show around 31,000 clones, 81% seen once. Regarding time point: cycle 4 day 1 (C4D1), after 6 weeks of nivolumab. After autologous stem cell transplantation all patients relapsed, and prior brentuximab vedotin exposure differed between cohorts. Complete response, partial response or progressive disease made up the best responses. On this clone itself: Antigen specificity is unknown.

Regarding the study as a whole: In newly diagnosed patients, baseline TCR diversity was reportedly below that of healthy donors.

Specimen: peripheral blood mononuclear cells (PBMCs), collected before the fourth cycle of nivolumab. The receptor was isolated from a human donor with classical Hodgkin lymphoma.

CDR3: CASSIDPPGQGVNEQFF. CDR3 sequence (DNA): TGTGCCAGTAGTATAGATCCCCCGGGACAGGGGGTCAATGAGCAGTTCTTC. The chain links TRBV19 to TRBJ2-1, with TRBD1 matching over 11 bases. CDR1 LNHDA and CDR2 SQIVND come from the germline V gene (reference sequence). The CDR3 runs 17 residues. Unmatched junction bases numbered 7, after V lost 0 bases and J lost 6 bases. The full variable domain, with the rest looked up from reference TRBV19 and TRBJ2-1, is DGGITQSPKYLFRKEGQNVTLSCEQNLNHDAMYWYRQDPGQGLRLIYYSQIVNDFQKGDIAEGYSVSREKKESFPLTVTSAQKNPTAFYLCASSIDPPGQGVNEQFFGPGTRLTVL.